These T cell receptor beta chains were read from a single sample in a study of cytomegalovirus exposure and HLA in healthy donors. Generated by immunoSEQ multiplex PCR, the TCRdb table keeps only in-frame clones and is missing some. The data contain fewer than 200,000 clones, roughly two thirds of them singletons. Sequencing input: PBMCs. Every receptor here comes from a woman between 40 and 50 years old in good health and CMV-seropositive. The CDR3 runs from the conserved cysteine through the conserved F or W. The D gene is left open where the match is weak. The size of a clone is reported for some rows only, either as once, few or many, or as a class for expanded clones.

D: .
size: few
J: TRBJ1-4
V: TRBV5-6
DNA: TGTGCCAGCAGCTTTGATTCGAGTGAAAAACTGTTTTTT
CDR3: CASSFDSSEKLFF

D: TRBD1
size: few
J: TRBJ2-2
V: TRBV19
DNA: TGTGCCATCGACAGGGACGGGGAGCTGTTTTTT
CDR3: CAIDRDGELFF

D: .
size: few
J: TRBJ1-3
V: TRBV6-1
DNA: TGTGCCAGCAGTGAAGCGGTTAGGGGGAGTTCCTTCGGAAACACCATATATTTT
CDR3: CASSEAVRGSSFGNTIYF

D: .
size: .
J: TRBJ1-5
V: TRBV7-3
DNA: TGTGCCAGCAGCTTAGGGCAGAATCAGCCCCAGCATTTT
CDR3: CASSLGQNQPQHF

D: .
size: few
J: TRBJ1-2
V: TRBV2
DNA: TGTGCCAGCAGGGTGGAGGAAAGTGCCTATGGCTACACCTTC
CDR3: CASRVEESAYGYTF

D: .
size: few
J: TRBJ2-1
V: TRBV19
DNA: TGTGCCAGTAGATCGGGACTTCTTTACAATGAGCAGTTCTTC
CDR3: CASRSGLLYNEQFF

D: .
size: .
J: TRBJ2-2
V: TRBV10-3
DNA: TGTGCCATCAGGGCACGCGGGGGCTCCGCCGGGGAGCTGTTTTTT
CDR3: CAIRARGGSAGELFF

D: .
size: few
J: TRBJ2-7
V: TRBV28
DNA: TGTGCCAGCAGTCTGGCTTCATTTCGCGAGCAGTACTTC
CDR3: CASSLASFREQYF

D: .
size: .
J: TRBJ1-2
V: TRBV13
DNA: TGTGCCAGCAGCTTAGCGGGAAGTGGCTACACCTTC
CDR3: CASSLAGSGYTF

D: .
size: .
J: TRBJ1-2
V: TRBV28
DNA: TGTGCCAGCAGTACGTCCCTGGAGCACTATGGCTACACCTTC
CDR3: CASSTSLEHYGYTF

D: .
size: .
J: TRBJ2-2
V: TRBV7-8
DNA: TGTGCCAGCAGCTTAAGGACAGCTAACACCGGGGAGCTGTTTTTT
CDR3: CASSLRTANTGELFF

D: .
size: .
J: TRBJ1-5
V: TRBV5-5
DNA: TGTGCCAGCAGCCGTCAGCGCGAGGGCAATCAGCCCCAGCATTTT
CDR3: CASSRQREGNQPQHF

D: .
size: .
J: TRBJ1-1
V: TRBV28
DNA: TGTGCCAGCAGTTTCGGGTCCTTCGGAACTGAAGCTTTCTTT
CDR3: CASSFGSFGTEAFF

D: TRBD1
size: once
J: TRBJ2-3
V: TRBV9
DNA: TGTGCCAGCAGCGCCCGGACAGGGGGCGGGGATACGCAGTATTTT
CDR3: CASSARTGGGDTQYF

D: TRBD2
size: .
J: TRBJ2-7
V: TRBV9
DNA: TGTGCCAGCAGCGGGGGACTAGCGGGGACCTACGAGCAGTACTTC
CDR3: CASSGGLAGTYEQYF

D: TRBD2
size: few
J: TRBJ2-1
V: TRBV7-9
DNA: TGTGCCAGCAGCTCGGGGGGGGCCCTAAATGAGCAGTTCTTC
CDR3: CASSSGGALNEQFF

D: .
size: .
J: TRBJ1-2
V: TRBV10-3
DNA: TGTGCCATCAGTGAAGCCGAGAACTATGGCTACACCTTC
CDR3: CAISEAENYGYTF

D: .
size: .
J: TRBJ1-5
V: TRBV6-1
DNA: TGTGCCAGCATTTTCGGGGGAAGCAATCAGCCCCAGCATTTT
CDR3: CASIFGGSNQPQHF

D: .
size: .
J: TRBJ2-7
V: TRBV7-2
DNA: TGTGCCAGCAGCTTCCTCGCGGGACGTACCTACGAGCAGTACTTC
CDR3: CASSFLAGRTYEQYF

D: TRBD1
size: .
J: TRBJ2-7
V: TRBV5-6
DNA: TGTGCCAGCAGAGATGACAGGGGACACGAGCAGTACTTC
CDR3: CASRDDRGHEQYF

D: .
size: once
J: TRBJ2-3
V: TRBV4-1
DNA: TGCGCCAGCAGCCCTCCTTTAGATACGCAGTATTTT
CDR3: CASSPPLDTQYF